A single sample is the source of the 4 T cell receptor beta chains below, sequenced in a study of blood T cell repertoires in COVID-19. TCRdb's copy holds only in-frame clones and misses some; the assay was immunoSEQ multiplex PCR. The sample records about 75,000 clones, around 88% being singletons. Sequencing input: peripheral blood. The receptor set was obtained from an elderly man with COVID-19, enrolled during active disease.

This clone was detected once. The DNA for the CDR3 is TGCGCCAGCAGCCCTGGACTAGCGGGGGTATACAATGAGCAGTTCTTC. As protein: CASSPGLAGVYNEQFF. The rearrangement links TRBV4-1 to TRBJ2-1, with 13 nucleotides matching TRBD2. Trimming at V came to 4 bases and at J to 4 bases, leaving 4 bases not matched to a gene. The CDR3 covers 16 residues. Germline-derived CDR1 and CDR2 are MGHRA and YSYEKL.

J is TRBJ2-6 and V is TRBV2; TRBD2 aligns across 8 bases. Germline V gene sequence: CDR1 SNHLY, CDR2 FYNNEI. This CDR3 has 14 amino acids. The junction had 3 bases not matched to a gene; V was cut back by 7 bases and J by 4 bases. The CDR3 loop is CASTGGIGANVLTF. For the CDR3, the DNA is TGTGCCAGCACGGGGGGGATCGGGGCCAACGTCCTGACTTTC. The full variable domain, its missing parts supplied by reference TRBV2 and TRBJ2-6, is EPEVTQTPSHQVTQMGQEVILRCVPISNHLYFYWYRQILGQKVEFLVSFYNNEISEKSEIFDDQFSVERPDGSNFTLKIRSTKLEDSAMYFCASTGGIGANVLTFGAGSRLTVL.

The chain recombines TRBV11-1 with TRBJ2-5, with a weak D call TRBD1 (6 bases). CDR1 and CDR2 from the germline V gene are SGHAT and FQDESV (reference sequence). The CDR3 covers 16 residues. V was trimmed by 6 bases and J by 7 bases, leaving 24 bases between them. The CDR3 DNA sequence: TGTGCCAGCAGAGGGACACTCGGGTCGGGTTGGGGGACCCAGTACTTC. Its protein product is CASRGTLGSGWGTQYF.

The chain links TRBV11-3 to TRBJ2-3; possible D gene TRBD2, 6 bases. CDR3 length: 15 amino acids. V lost 1 base to trimming and J lost 0 bases, with 8 bases between them. Germline V lookup: CDR1 SGHNT, CDR2 YENEEA. In DNA form, the CDR3 reads TGTGCCAGCAGCTTAGGCGGGGACAGCACAGATACGCAGTATTTT. It translates to CASSLGGDSTDTQYF.